Following are 28 T cell receptor beta chains from one sample sequenced in a study of immune evolution from preneoplasia to lung adenocarcinoma. Data came from immunoSEQ multiplex PCR; TCRdb stores just in-frame clones and leaves some out. The repertoire has fewer than 6,000 clones, roughly 80% of them found once; the top ten carry roughly 8.2%. The sequenced material came from FFPE minimally invasive lung adenocarcinoma tissue. Receptors originate from a person in their 70s with lung adenocarcinoma.

V and J are TRBV29-1 and TRBJ2-6, with unresolved D. Germline assignment: CDR1 SQVTM and CDR2 ANQGSEA. CDR3 length: 15 residues. V gave up 4 bases and J gave up 5 bases, with 15 bases separating them. CDR3 nucleotide sequence: TGCAGCGTTGTTGAGACACTAAGTCGGGCCAACGTCCTGACTTTC. Protein sequence: CSVVETLSRANVLTF.

V is TRBV30 and J is TRBJ2-7, with TRBD2 as a possible D gene (6 bases). Germline lookup yields CDR1 GTSNPN and CDR2 SVGIG (reference sequence). Trimming stripped 0 bases from V and 5 bases from J, with 14 bases between. This CDR3 has 14 residues. This chain's CDR3 is CAWSVGVSGDEQYF. DNA of the CDR3: TGTGCCTGGAGTGTAGGGGTTAGCGGAGACGAGCAGTACTTC.

The V and J genes are TRBV11-1 and TRBJ2-2; 10 bases are shared with TRBD2. The germline V gene encodes CDR1 SGHAT and CDR2 FQDESV (reference sequence). The V segment lost 3 bases and the J segment 5 bases; nucleotides outside the gene matches: 9. The CDR3 consists of 17 residues. The CDR3, as DNA: TGTGCCAGCAGCTTCGAAGCTAGCGGGAGAGGTACCGGGGAGCTGTTTTTT. It translates to CASSFEASGRGTGELFF.

The chain carries TRBV9 and TRBJ2-1, with 8 positions matching TRBD2. Germline CDR1 reads SGDLS; CDR2 reads YYNGEE. The CDR3 runs 13 residues. J gave up 6 bases and V 4 bases, and 3 bases lay outside the gene matches. The CDR3: CASSYGGANEQFF. The CDR3 DNA sequence: TGTGCCAGCAGCTACGGGGGGGCCAATGAGCAGTTCTTC.

J is TRBJ2-5 and V is TRBV6-4, with 9 bases identical to TRBD2. Trimming took 6 bases from V and 2 from J; bases not matched to a gene: 4. From germline, CDR1 is MRHNA and CDR2 SNTAGT. CDR3 size: 14 residues. The CDR3 DNA is TGTGCCAGCAGGGTAGCGGGAGATCAAGAGACCCAGTACTTC. It codes for CASRVAGDQETQYF.

The V call is TRBV10-2, the J call TRBJ1-2; 9 positions agree with TRBD1. The germline gives CDR1 WSHSY, CDR2 SAAADI. The J segment lost 4 bases and the V segment lost 8 bases, leaving 8 bases of the junction unmatched. CDR3 size: 14 residues. The CDR3: CASRMTGGLYGYTF. CDR3 DNA sequence: TGCGCCAGCCGAATGACAGGGGGTCTCTATGGCTACACCTTC.

This clone was seen a few times. The V and J genes are TRBV30 and TRBJ2-7; maybe TRBD2 (5 bases). Trimming left V 2 bases short and J 3 bases short, with 11 bases between. CDR1 and CDR2 (germline): GTSNPN, SVGIG (reference sequence). CDR3 length: 13 residues. The CDR3 DNA reads as TGTGCCTGGAGTTACGGGATCTACTACGAGCAGTACTTC. This gives the protein CAWSYGIYYEQYF.

The rearrangement uses TRBV9 and TRBJ2-1; 11 nucleotides line up with TRBD2. After removal of 2 bases from V and 9 bases from J, the junction contained 13 bases not matched to a gene. The CDR3 runs to 17 residues. Germline CDR1 SGDLS, CDR2 YYNGEE. The CDR3 nucleotides are TGTGCCAGCAGCGTGGGGACTAGCGGAATACCTATGGGTGAGCAGTTCTTC. Translated, it gives CASSVGTSGIPMGEQFF.

The V and J genes are TRBV12-5 and TRBJ1-1; possible D gene TRBD1, 6 bases. This CDR3 has 15 amino acids. Trimming stripped 2 bases from V and 4 bases from J, with 14 bases between. Germline CDR1 and CDR2: LGHNT and FRNRAP. The CDR3 here is CASGLSTGWGTEAFF. The CDR3 DNA is TGTGCTAGTGGTTTGTCAACAGGGTGGGGCACTGAAGCTTTCTTT. Variable domain in full (rest from reference TRBV12-5 and TRBJ1-1): DARVTQTPRHKVTEMGQEVTMRCQPILGHNTVFWYRQTMMQGLELLAYFRNRAPLDDSGMPKDRFSAEMPDATLATLKIQPSEPRDSAVYFCASGLSTGWGTEAFFGQGTRLTVV.

The J gene is TRBJ2-7, the V gene TRBV19; D is perhaps TRBD2 (6 bases). This CDR3 has 16 residues. Germline CDR1 LNHDA, CDR2 SQIVND (reference sequence). Trimming removed 6 bases from V and 5 bases from J, with 23 bases in between. This CDR3 reads CASRPFLEAGLHEQYF. CDR3 sequence (DNA): TGTGCCAGTAGACCCTTTCTGGAGGCGGGGCTGCACGAGCAGTACTTC.

This chain connects TRBV7-3 to TRBJ2-1; 11 nucleotides agree with TRBD2. CDR1 is SGHTA, CDR2 FQGTGA, per germline. The CDR3 is 14 residues long. Trimming at V came to 5 bases and at J to 9 bases, leaving 6 bases not matched to a gene. CDR3 protein: CASSTGLAVGEQFF. The CDR3 region has the DNA TGTGCCAGCAGCACGGGACTAGCGGTCGGTGAGCAGTTCTTC.

The V and J genes are TRBV6-5 and TRBJ2-1; TRBD1 matches at 8 bases. This CDR3 has 13 residues. V shed 5 bases, J shed 7 bases, and the junction held 4 bases outside the gene matches. The germline V gene has CDR1 MNHEY and CDR2 SVGAGI. Here the CDR3 reads CASSKQGVNEQFF. The CDR3 region has the DNA TGTGCCAGCAGTAAACAGGGGGTTAATGAGCAGTTCTTC.

Notes on this clone: One end of the junction is discordant with germline, which a read error may explain. CDR3 coding DNA: TGCTGCGGGACAGAATGCAATCAGCCCCAGCATTTT. Amino acids: CCGTECNQPQHF. The V gene is TRBV28, the J gene TRBJ1-5; 7 bases map to TRBD1. Germline CDR1 is MDHEN and CDR2 is SYDVKM. This CDR3 has 12 residues. Full variable domain (missing parts from reference TRBV28 and TRBJ1-5): DVKVTQSSRYLVKRTGEKVFLECVQDMDHENMFWYRQDPGLGLRLIYFSYDVKMKEKGDIPEGYSVSREKKERFSLILESASTNQTSMYLCCGTECNQPQHFGDGTRLSIL.

The chain is built from TRBV7-2 and TRBJ2-1; D may match TRBD1 or TRBD2 (5 bases each). The CDR3 has 15 residues. V lost 10 bases and J lost 2, with 18 bases in between. In germline, CDR1 is SGHTA, CDR2 FQGNSA. The CDR3 DNA sequence: TGTGCCAATCAGCTGATGGGGGAACCCTACAATGAGCAGTTCTTC. It yields the protein CANQLMGEPYNEQFF.

This clone was counted between two and nine times. The V gene is TRBV5-1, the J gene TRBJ2-7, with unresolved D. Trimming took off 0 bases at V and 6 bases at J, with 7 bases between the two ends. In germline, CDR1 is SGHRS, CDR2 YFSETQ. CDR3 size: 12 residues. In DNA, the CDR3 is TGCGCCAGCAGCTTGGGTGGCCTCGAGCAGTACTTC. Its protein product is CASSLGGLEQYF.

The chain links TRBV4-3 to TRBJ1-4, with D possibly matching TRBD1 (5 bases). The CDR3 has 14 residues. The V and J ends lost 2 bases and 7 bases respectively, with 11 bases between them. From germline, CDR1 is LGHNA and CDR2 YSLEER. CDR3 sequence: CASSQRQGFEKLFF. CDR3 DNA: TGCGCCAGCAGCCAAAGGCAGGGATTTGAAAAACTGTTTTTT.

The chain couples TRBV13 to TRBJ2-2; TRBD2 matches at 10 bases. Per the germline V gene, CDR1 is PRHDT and CDR2 is FYEKMQ (reference sequence). The CDR3 runs to 15 residues. Trimming at V came to 2 bases and at J to 6 bases, leaving 3 bases not matched to a gene. CDR3 in amino acids: CASSLLAGGAGELFF. CDR3 sequence (DNA): TGTGCCAGCAGCTTATTAGCGGGAGGCGCCGGGGAGCTGTTTTTT.

The chain is built from TRBV5-4 and TRBJ2-3, with a tentative D call TRBD2 (5 bases). Germline CDR1 reads SGHNT; CDR2 reads YYREEE (reference sequence). This CDR3 has 13 amino acids. Trimming took 4 bases from V and 6 from J, leaving 12 bases between them. The chain's CDR3 is CASSQERGDTQYF. CDR3 in DNA: TGTGCCAGCAGCCAGGAACGAGGGGATACGCAGTATTTT.

The rearrangement uses TRBV6-5 and TRBJ2-1, with TRBD2 identical over 7 bases. V dropped 6 bases and J dropped 7; count of bases not matched to a gene: 12. The CDR3 is 15 amino acids. Germline V gives CDR1 MNHEY, CDR2 SVGAGI. The CDR3 loop is CASRASSGDGNEQFF. The CDR3 bases are TGTGCCAGCAGAGCTTCTAGCGGCGACGGGAATGAGCAGTTCTTC.

The chain uses TRBV2 and TRBJ2-7, with D possibly being TRBD1 (6 bases). Trimming removed 3 bases at V and 2 bases at J, with 14 bases between. Germline CDR1 and CDR2: SNHLY and FYNNEI. The CDR3 consists of 15 residues. For the CDR3, the DNA is TGTGCCAGCAGTGACAGAGGGGGAGCAGCCTACGAGCAGTACTTC. Amino acids: CASSDRGGAAYEQYF.

The V gene is TRBV19, the J gene TRBJ1-5; D is perhaps TRBD1 (5 bases). There are 13 residues in the CDR3. V was shortened by 7 bases and J by 5 bases, with 12 bases between the two germline ends. In germline, CDR1 is LNHDA, CDR2 SQIVND (reference sequence). In DNA form, the CDR3 reads TGTGCCAGTAAGGGGCGGGAGGATCAGCCCCAGCATTTT. It specifies CASKGREDQPQHF.

CDR3 in DNA: TGTGCCAGCAGCCCACTTCGTACAGGGGGCCGGTACACTGAAGCTTTCTTT. It translates to CASSPLRTGGRYTEAFF. The genes are TRBV13 and TRBJ1-1; TRBD1 aligns across 9 bases. V was pared by 5 bases and J by 3 bases, with 13 bases of the junction left unmatched. Germline CDR1 is PRHDT and CDR2 is FYEKMQ (reference sequence). The CDR3 has 17 amino acids.

V and J are TRBV29-1 and TRBJ1-3; 7 bases agree with TRBD1. Trimming cost V 5 bases and J 4 bases; bases outside gene matches: 11. Germline assignment: CDR1 SQVTM and CDR2 ANQGSEA. The length of the CDR3 is 15 residues. CDR3: CSVSAGGSLGNTIYF. The CDR3 nucleotides are TGCAGCGTTTCCGCAGGGGGGTCTCTGGGAAACACCATATATTTT.

This clone turned up a few times. The chain joins TRBV5-4 to TRBJ2-5; 8 bases are shared with TRBD2. In germline, CDR1 is SGHNT, CDR2 YYREEE (reference sequence). Trimming cost V 4 bases and J 1 base; bases outside gene matches: 6. CDR3 length equals 15 residues. CDR3 nucleotides: TGTGCCAGCAGCCCGGGAGGGCTGCGCCAAGAGACCCAGTACTTC. This sequence encodes CASSPGGLRQETQYF.

This chain connects TRBV9 to TRBJ2-5; 9 bases are shared with TRBD1. The CDR3 length is 15 residues. CDR1 and CDR2 from the germline V gene are SGDLS and YYNGEE. The J segment lost 4 bases and the V segment lost 3 bases, leaving 7 bases of the junction unmatched. CDR3 sequence: CASSAWGTGLETQYF. CDR3 coding DNA: TGTGCCAGCAGCGCATGGGGGACAGGGTTAGAGACCCAGTACTTC. Variable domain in full (rest from reference TRBV9 and TRBJ2-5): DSGVTQTPKHLITATGQRVTLRCSPRSGDLSVYWYQQSLDQGLQFLIQYYNGEERAKGNILERFSAQQFPDLHSELNLSSLELGDSALYFCASSAWGTGLETQYFGPGTRLLVL.

The chain has TRBV12-5 and TRBJ1-2; D ambiguous. Germline V gene data show CDR1 as LGHNT and CDR2 as FRNRAP. The CDR3 consists of 12 residues. With 1 base removed from V and 8 bases from J, the gap between germline ends came to 8 bases. CDR3 in amino acids: CASGLGESGYTF. The CDR3 DNA follows: TGTGCTAGTGGTTTGGGGGAGTCGGGCTACACCTTC.

The J gene is TRBJ2-5, the V gene TRBV5-1; D not resolved. This CDR3 contains 13 residues. V shed 4 bases and J shed 2 bases, with 9 bases lying between them. CDR1 is SGHRS and CDR2 is YFSETQ in the germline V gene. The chain's CDR3 is CASSPQPQETQYF. CDR3 bases: TGCGCCAGCAGCCCCCAGCCGCAAGAGACCCAGTACTTC.

This chain uses TRBV18 with TRBJ1-5; D is unresolved. Trimming shortened V by 6 bases and J by 4 bases, and 13 bases separated the two germline ends. Germline V gives CDR1 KGHSH, CDR2 LQKENI. The CDR3 length is 14 residues. DNA for the CDR3: TGTGCCAGCTCCCAGACTCCTTTAAATCAGCCCCAGCATTTT. It encodes CASSQTPLNQPQHF.